This TCR beta chain was recorded in a study of identical twins. The CDR3 consists of 13 residues. The germline gives CDR1 DFQATT, CDR2 SNEGSKA (reference sequence). Trimming left V 3 bases short and J 2 bases short, with 11 bases between. TCRdb reanalysed the 5' RACE reads using MiXCR and keeps one entry per CDR3 protein. The sample holds some 900,000 distinct CDR3 sequences, more than 9% seen once. The same data also went into a second study, on yellow fever vaccine responses in identical twins.

Sequencing used PBMCs. The sequence came from a woman aged 18-29 years in good health. The chain joins TRBV20-1 to TRBJ2-7; D gene ambiguous. The CDR3 DNA is TGCAGTGCTAGGATCGACACAACCTACGAGCAGTACTTC. As protein: CSARIDTTYEQYF.